This T cell receptor (beta chain) was sequenced for a study of a mutant IDH1 vaccine in newly diagnosed glioma (dated by TCRdb to the early 2020s). At the level of the whole study: Of the approximately 30 treated patients, roughly 62% were male and 37.5% were female, and the mean age was roughly 38 years. Before enrollment, patients had received standard therapy of radiotherapy alone, temozolomide alone, or radiochemotherapy with temozolomide; most received the combination. Peripheral blood samples were drawn at six visits, namely V03 (baseline), V05, V07, V10, V12 and V13. Longitudinal TCRB deep sequencing was done for about two dozen treated patients, wherever samples were available for exploratory analyses.

Between the V and J ends, shortened by 1 base and 1 base respectively, the junction contains 11 bases. From the germline V gene, CDR1 is LGHNA and CDR2 is YSLEER. Its CDR3 holds 15 amino acids, cysteine through phenylalanine. The read is trimmed to its CDR3 DNA, 45 bases read in frame from base 1. The library was generated by the immunoSEQ multiplex PCR assay. Following the manufacturer's protocol, the hsTCRB Kit was used to amplify rearranged TCR beta chain sequences. An Illumina MiSeq was used to sequence the TCRB libraries. Under the source paper's analysis protocol: Demultiplexing, trimming and gene mapping were performed with the kit vendor's proprietary platform. TCRdb provides this immuneACCESS table in a form limited to in-frame rearrangements. Some clones are lacking; in checked studies, under half of them reflect an unresolved V gene, and why the rest are absent is not known. From that table come the V and J calls and clone size; the DNA was used to work out D and trimming. In this sample the table shows approximately 54,000 clones, about 82% of which occur a single time. Of the sample, roughly a fifth falls within the top ten clones.

Points on this clone: The target of this receptor is not known. No clone much larger than this one lies a single base away; base qualities are absent. Different DNA sequences within this sample yield the same CDR3.

Points the paper makes about the study in general: Vaccine-induced immune responses across multiple MHC alleles were detected in 85% to 95% of patients. According to the authors, sample limitations meant that analyses of patient blood samples could not be reproduced. Selection of PBMC samples for TCRB deep sequencing was based on availability. Changes in the top peripheral T cell clonotypes picked up by TCRB sequencing did not appear to be linked to pseudoprogression.

The meaning of the sample's time point label: baseline, week 1 (first vaccination visit). Sample treatment or condition, as interpreted from the label and publication: pre-vaccination baseline after standard-of-care therapy. The donors had newly diagnosed IDH1-mutant astrocytomas of WHO grade 3 or 4 that showed loss of nuclear ATRX. The samples were drawn from NOA16, a multicentre, single-arm, open-label phase I trial in Germany that tested a mutant IDH1 peptide vaccine in humans for the first time. Visit V03 blood draws served as the baseline sample for immunogenicity testing. Genomic DNA for TCRB sequencing was isolated from EDTA blood with the DNeasy Blood and Tissue Kit.

Here the chain combines TRBV4-3 and TRBJ2-7; the D gene may be TRBD1 or TRBD2, since each aligns over 5 bases. The sequence was obtained from a man aged 18 to 30 with glioma. The sample here was PBMCs, taken from a glioma patient treated with radiotherapy, temozolomide or both. The CDR3 region: CASSQVGDGSYEQYF. The DNA reads TGCGCCAGCAGCCAAGTCGGGGACGGGTCCTACGAGCAGTACTTC.